The rows below give T cell receptor beta chains drawn from one sample of a study of blood T cell repertoires in COVID-19. Here immunoSEQ multiplex PCR was the method, and the copy in TCRdb shows in-frame clones only, minus some. The sample has approximately 300,000 clones, about 86% seen once. Sequenced input: peripheral blood. Source of these receptors: a woman aged 45-59 years with acute or convalescent COVID-19. Both conserved end residues are part of each CDR3. A D gene is named only where the DNA matches it firmly. Clone size, where shown, is once, few, many, or a class for clones that have expanded.

length	V	D	size	J	DNA	CDR3
13	TRBV27	TRBD2	.	TRBJ2-1	TGTGCCAGCAGAGGGACTAACTACAATGAGCAGTTCTTC	CASRGTNYNEQFF
15	TRBV2	.	.	TRBJ2-5	TGTGCCAGCAGTGAAGCGAGACAGGGAGGAGAGACCCAGTACTTC	CASSEARQGGETQYF
14	TRBV24-1	.	.	TRBJ2-1	TGTGCCACCAGTGATTTGTTCCAGGGGAATGAGCAGTTCTTC	CATSDLFQGNEQFF
19	TRBV28	TRBD2	few	TRBJ2-1	TGTGCCAGCAGTTTAACAGCTAGCGGGGGGGTCAGCTCCTACAATGAGCAGTTCTTC	CASSLTASGGVSSYNEQFF
13	TRBV5-1	TRBD1	.	TRBJ1-2	TGCGCCAGCAGCGAGGACAGGGGGCGAGGCTACACCTTC	CASSEDRGRGYTF
13	TRBV28	TRBD1	once	TRBJ1-2	TGTGCCAGCACTGTCGGACAGGCTTATGGCTACACCTTC	CASTVGQAYGYTF
18	TRBV4-2	TRBD2	.	TRBJ2-1	TGTGCCAGCAGCCAAAGGATGATCGGGGGGGGTGTCTACAATGAGCAGTTCTTC	CASSQRMIGGGVYNEQFF
14	TRBV19	.	.	TRBJ2-2	TGTGCCAGTAGTACGGGACAGAACACCGGGGAGCTGTTTTTT	CASSTGQNTGELFF
14	TRBV24-1	TRBD1	.	TRBJ2-5	TGTGCCACCAGTGACTCGACAGGGGGCGAGACCCAGTACTTC	CATSDSTGGETQYF
14	TRBV27	.	.	TRBJ2-1	TGTGCCAGCAGTCCGCGACTAGAAGTAAATGAGCAGTTCTTC	CASSPRLEVNEQFF
15	TRBV5-1	TRBD2	.	TRBJ2-7	TGCGCCAGCAGCTTGTTAGCGGGAGGGCCTGACGAGCAGTACTTC	CASSLLAGGPDEQYF
15	TRBV2	TRBD2	.	TRBJ2-7	TGTGCCAGCAGCAAACTAGCGGGCAACTCCTACGAGCAGTACTTC	CASSKLAGNSYEQYF
16	TRBV6-2/TRBV6-3	TRBD1	.	TRBJ1-1	TGTGCCAGCAGTCAGGGGGGTTGGGTTCCGAACACTGAAGCTTTCTTT	CASSQGGWVPNTEAFF
16	TRBV19	.	few	TRBJ2-7	TGTGCCAGTACCGCCCCAAGTGGCGGGACTTCCTACGAGCAGTACTTC	CASTAPSGGTSYEQYF
15	TRBV6-5	.	.	TRBJ1-2	TGTGCCAGCAGCCTCGGGCGGGGGGCGAACTATGGCTACACCTTC	CASSLGRGANYGYTF
14	TRBV12-5	TRBD2	.	TRBJ2-7	TGTGCTAGTGGCCGCTCGACTAGCGTGCCGGAGCAGTACTTC	CASGRSTSVPEQYF
14	TRBV5-1	.	.	TRBJ1-1	TGCGCCAGCAGCTTGGGTATCAGACTCACTGAAGCTTTCTTT	CASSLGIRLTEAFF
16	TRBV7-2	TRBD2	.	TRBJ2-2	TGTGCCAGCAGCTTATTTCCACTAGCGGTCATCGGGGAGCTGTTTTTT	CASSLFPLAVIGELFF
15	TRBV7-9	TRBD1	.	TRBJ2-5	TGTGCCAGCAGCTTCCCCAGGGGGTTGAAGGAGACCCAGTACTTC	CASSFPRGLKETQYF
15	TRBV19	TRBD2	few	TRBJ2-7	TGTGCCAGTACGACTAGCGCTCACTTAGGGAGCGAGCAGTACTTC	CASTTSAHLGSEQYF
15	TRBV6-5	.	.	TRBJ1-5	TGTGCCAGCACCTATGGGCAGGGGAGCAATCAGCCCCAGCATTTT	CASTYGQGSNQPQHF
15	TRBV7-9	.	.	TRBJ2-1	TGTGCCAGCAGCCACCGGGACAACGAATACAATGAGCAGTTCTTC	CASSHRDNEYNEQFF
17	TRBV9	TRBD2	.	TRBJ2-2	TGTGCCAGCAGCCCACTCGGGACTAGCGTGAACACCGGGGAGCTGTTTTTT	CASSPLGTSVNTGELFF
14	TRBV2	.	few	TRBJ2-3	TGTGCCAGCAGCAGGGCATGGGGCACAGATACGCAGTATTTT	CASSRAWGTDTQYF